The T cell receptor beta chain under discussion was sequenced for a study of T cells after yellow fever vaccination. Background on the study: The SMART-Seq v4 Ultra Low Input method served to prepare the low-cell-number fractions. Study-level points and caveats: The secondary response was weaker, and its peak arrived faster, on day 5 versus 15. Abundant bulk-population clonotypes could contaminate the FACS-sorted repertoires.

TCRdb processed the 5' RACE reads anew with MiXCR; each CDR3 protein has one entry. The sample lists 200,000 to 250,000 distinct CDR3 sequences; about 7% were seen once. Germline V gene lookup returns CDR1 LGHNT and CDR2 FRNRAP. The V end was cut by 3 bases, the J end by 5 bases, with 26 bases between. This CDR3 has 19 residues. Of note for this clonotype: Antigen specificity is unknown.

The sample consisted of CD4+ T cells sorted from PBMCs, taken 15 days after the yellow fever booster vaccination. The chain recombines TRBV12-5 with TRBJ2-1, with D possibly matching TRBD2 (6 bases). The receptor was derived from a man aged 25-45 years who received the YFV17D yellow fever vaccine. The CDR3 region is CASGFSYLGMARGNNEQFF. CDR3 DNA sequence: TGTGCTAGTGGTTTTAGTTACCTGGGTATGGCCCGGGGGAACAATGAGCAGTTCTTC. The full variable domain, rest sourced from reference TRBV12-5 and TRBJ2-1, is DARVTQTPRHKVTEMGQEVTMRCQPILGHNTVFWYRQTMMQGLELLAYFRNRAPLDDSGMPKDRFSAEMPDATLATLKIQPSEPRDSAVYFCASGFSYLGMARGNNEQFFGPGTRLTVL.